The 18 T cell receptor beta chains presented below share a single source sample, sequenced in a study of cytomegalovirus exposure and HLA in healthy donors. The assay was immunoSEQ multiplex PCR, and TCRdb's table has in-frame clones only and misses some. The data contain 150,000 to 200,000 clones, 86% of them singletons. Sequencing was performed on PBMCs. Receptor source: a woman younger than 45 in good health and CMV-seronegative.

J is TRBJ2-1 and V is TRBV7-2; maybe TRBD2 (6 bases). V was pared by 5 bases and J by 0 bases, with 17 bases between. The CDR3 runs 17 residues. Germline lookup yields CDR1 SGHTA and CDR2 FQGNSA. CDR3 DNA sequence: TGTGCCAGCAGCCTCCGCGGGACCTCGAGCTCCTACAATGAGCAGTTCTTC. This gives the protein CASSLRGTSSSYNEQFF.

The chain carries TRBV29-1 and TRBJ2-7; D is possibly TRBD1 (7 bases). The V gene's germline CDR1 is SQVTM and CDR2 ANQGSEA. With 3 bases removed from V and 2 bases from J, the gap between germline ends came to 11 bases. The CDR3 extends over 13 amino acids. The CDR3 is CSVEAGGTYEQYF. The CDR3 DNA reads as TGCAGCGTTGAGGCAGGGGGGACCTACGAGCAGTACTTC.

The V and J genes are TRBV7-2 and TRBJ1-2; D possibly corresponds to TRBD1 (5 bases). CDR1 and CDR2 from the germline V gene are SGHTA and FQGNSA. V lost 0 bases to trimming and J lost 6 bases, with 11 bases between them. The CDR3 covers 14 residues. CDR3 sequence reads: CASSLATLGDGYTF. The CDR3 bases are TGTGCCAGCAGCTTAGCTACGCTGGGGGATGGCTACACCTTC.

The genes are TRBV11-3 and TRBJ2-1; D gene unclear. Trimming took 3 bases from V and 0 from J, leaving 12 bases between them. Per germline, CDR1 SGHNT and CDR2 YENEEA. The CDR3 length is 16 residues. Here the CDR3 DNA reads TGTGCCAGCAGCTTGGATAGTAGTCCCTCCTACAATGAGCAGTTCTTC. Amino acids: CASSLDSSPSYNEQFF. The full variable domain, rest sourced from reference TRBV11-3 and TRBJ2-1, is EAGVVQSPRYKIIEKKQPVAFWCNPISGHNTLYWYLQNLGQGPELLIRYENEEAVDDSQLPKDRFSAERLKGVDSTLKIQPAELGDSAVYLCASSLDSSPSYNEQFFGPGTRLTVL.

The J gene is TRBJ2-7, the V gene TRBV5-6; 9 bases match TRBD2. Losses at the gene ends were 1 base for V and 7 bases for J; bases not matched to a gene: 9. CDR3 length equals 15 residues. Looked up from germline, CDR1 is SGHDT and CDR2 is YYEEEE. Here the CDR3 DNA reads TGTGCCAGCAGCTTGCCGGGGACTAGCTTAAGGGAGCAGTACTTC. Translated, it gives CASSLPGTSLREQYF.

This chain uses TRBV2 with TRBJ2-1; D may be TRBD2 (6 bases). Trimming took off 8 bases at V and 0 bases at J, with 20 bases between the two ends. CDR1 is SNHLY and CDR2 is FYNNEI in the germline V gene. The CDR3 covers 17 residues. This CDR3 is CASVQRVAPLSYNEQFF. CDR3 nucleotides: TGTGCCAGCGTACAGCGGGTGGCCCCCCTCTCCTACAATGAGCAGTTCTTC.

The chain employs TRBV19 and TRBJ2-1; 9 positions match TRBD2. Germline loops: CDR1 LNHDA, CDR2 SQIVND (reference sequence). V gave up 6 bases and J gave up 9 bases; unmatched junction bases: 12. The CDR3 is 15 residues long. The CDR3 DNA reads TGTGCCAGTAGCGCGGTGCGGGGGGGCATTCGTGAGCAGTTCTTC. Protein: CASSAVRGGIREQFF. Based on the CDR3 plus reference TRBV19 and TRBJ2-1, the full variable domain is DGGITQSPKYLFRKEGQNVTLSCEQNLNHDAMYWYRQDPGQGLRLIYYSQIVNDFQKGDIAEGYSVSREKKESFPLTVTSAQKNPTAFYLCASSAVRGGIREQFFGPGTRLTVL.

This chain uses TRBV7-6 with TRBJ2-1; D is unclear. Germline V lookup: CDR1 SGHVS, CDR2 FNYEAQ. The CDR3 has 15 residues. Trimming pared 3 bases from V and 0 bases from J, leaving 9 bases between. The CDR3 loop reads CASSFNPISYNEQFF. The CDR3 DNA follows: TGTGCCAGCAGCTTTAACCCGATCTCCTACAATGAGCAGTTCTTC. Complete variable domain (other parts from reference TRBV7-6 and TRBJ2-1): GAGVSQSPRYKVTKRGQDVALRCDPISGHVSLYWYRQALGQGPEFLTYFNYEAQQDKSGLPNDRFSAERPEGSISTLTIQRTEQRDSAMYRCASSFNPISYNEQFFGPGTRLTVL.

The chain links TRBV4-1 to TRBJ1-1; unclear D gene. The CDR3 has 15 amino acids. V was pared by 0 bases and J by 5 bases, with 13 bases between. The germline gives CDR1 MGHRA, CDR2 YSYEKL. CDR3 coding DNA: TGCGCCAGCAGCCAAGATCACCCGACGAGTACTGAAGCTTTCTTT. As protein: CASSQDHPTSTEAFF.

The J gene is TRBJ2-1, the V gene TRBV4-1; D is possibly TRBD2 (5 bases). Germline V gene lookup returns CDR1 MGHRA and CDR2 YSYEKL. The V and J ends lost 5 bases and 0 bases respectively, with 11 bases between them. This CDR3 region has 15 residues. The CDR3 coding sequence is TGCGCCAGCAGCGGAGGCGGCGGCTCCTACAATGAGCAGTTCTTC. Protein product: CASSGGGGSYNEQFF.

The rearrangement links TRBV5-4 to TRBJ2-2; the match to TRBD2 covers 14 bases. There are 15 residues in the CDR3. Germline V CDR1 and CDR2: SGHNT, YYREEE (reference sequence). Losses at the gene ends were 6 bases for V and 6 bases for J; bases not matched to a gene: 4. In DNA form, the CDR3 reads TGTGCCAGCACGACTAGCGGGGGGGTTTCCGGGGAGCTGTTTTTT. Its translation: CASTTSGGVSGELFF. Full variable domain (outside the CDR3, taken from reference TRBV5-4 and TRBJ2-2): ETGVTQSPTHLIKTRGQQVTLRCSSQSGHNTVSWYQQALGQGPQFIFQYYREEENGRGNFPPRFSGLQFPNYSSELNVNALELDDSALYLCASTTSGGVSGELFFGEGSRLTVL.

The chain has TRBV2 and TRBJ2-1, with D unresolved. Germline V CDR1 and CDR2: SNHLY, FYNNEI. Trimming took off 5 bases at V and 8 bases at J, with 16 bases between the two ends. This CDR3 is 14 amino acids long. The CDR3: CASSLGFQPDEQFF. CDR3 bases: TGTGCCAGCAGTCTGGGGTTTCAGCCTGATGAGCAGTTCTTC.

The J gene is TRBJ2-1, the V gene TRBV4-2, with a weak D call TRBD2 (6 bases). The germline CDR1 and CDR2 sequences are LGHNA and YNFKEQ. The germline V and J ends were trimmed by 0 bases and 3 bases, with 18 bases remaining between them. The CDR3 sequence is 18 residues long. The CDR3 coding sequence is TGTGCCAGCAGCCAAGATCGGATGGGAGCGGAGGGCTACAATGAGCAGTTCTTC. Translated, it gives CASSQDRMGAEGYNEQFF.

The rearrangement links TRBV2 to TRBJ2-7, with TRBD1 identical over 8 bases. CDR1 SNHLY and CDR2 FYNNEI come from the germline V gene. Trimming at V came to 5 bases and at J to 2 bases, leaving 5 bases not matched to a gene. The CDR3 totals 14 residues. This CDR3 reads CASSRDRITYEQYF. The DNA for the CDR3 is TGTGCCAGCAGTAGGGACAGGATCACCTACGAGCAGTACTTC.

The CDR3 region has the DNA TGTGCCAGCAGCCAAGCCGGGGAAAGGTCTAACTATGGCTACACCTTC. This gives the protein CASSQAGERSNYGYTF. The rearrangement links TRBV5-6 to TRBJ1-2; the D is unclear. Germline-derived CDR1 and CDR2 are SGHDT and YYEEEE. The CDR3 contains 16 residues. V was shortened by 4 bases and J by 0 bases, with 16 bases between the two germline ends.

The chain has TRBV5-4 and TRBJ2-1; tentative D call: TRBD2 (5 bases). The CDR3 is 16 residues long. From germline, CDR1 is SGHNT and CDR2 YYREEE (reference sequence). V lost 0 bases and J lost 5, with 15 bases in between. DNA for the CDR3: TGTGCCAGCAGCTTGGACGGGAAAGCGCAAGACAATGAGCAGTTCTTC. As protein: CASSLDGKAQDNEQFF.

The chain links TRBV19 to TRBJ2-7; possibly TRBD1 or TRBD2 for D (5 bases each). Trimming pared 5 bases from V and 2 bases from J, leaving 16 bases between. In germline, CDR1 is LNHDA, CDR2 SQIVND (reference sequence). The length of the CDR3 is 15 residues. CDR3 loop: CASSAGQGGTYEQYF. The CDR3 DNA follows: TGTGCCAGTAGTGCCGGACAAGGAGGAACCTACGAGCAGTACTTC.

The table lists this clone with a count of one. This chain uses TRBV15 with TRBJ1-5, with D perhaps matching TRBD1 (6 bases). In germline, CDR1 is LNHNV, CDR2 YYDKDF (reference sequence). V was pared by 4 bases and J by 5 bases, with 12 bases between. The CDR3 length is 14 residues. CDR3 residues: CATSTQGSDQPQHF. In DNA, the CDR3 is TGTGCCACCAGCACCCAGGGGTCGGATCAGCCCCAGCATTTT.